This TCR beta chain was documented in a study of glioma-infiltrating T cells. Study-level findings and limits: Only very few CDR3 sequences appeared in both tissue and blood. Tissue-blood divergence was below expectation in non-neoplastic patients, above in gliomas.

V lost 0 bases, J lost 2 bases, and 14 bases lay in between. Germline V lookup: CDR1 SGHNT, CDR2 YYREEE (reference sequence). This CDR3 is 16 amino acids long. A note on this clonotype: Antigen: not known.

Amplification of TCR alpha and beta CDR3 regions from RNA used iRepertoire nested multiplex PCR. Tissue mRNA or PBMC total RNA, roughly 90-450 ng, went into one-step reverse transcription and amplification. Via MiXCR, TCRdb re-called the multiplex PCR reads, giving one row per CDR3 protein. The sample has roughly 120,000 distinct CDR3 sequences; approximately 25% are singletons. The rearrangement joins TRBV5-4 to TRBJ2-5; unclear D gene. The receptor was derived from a human donor with low-grade glioma or glioblastoma, undergoing nonglioma brain surgery, or in good health (not recorded which). The sequenced material came from glioma tissue, nonneoplastic brain tissue, or PBMCs (not recorded which). DNA for the CDR3: TGTGCCAGCAGCTTGGCCGAAAGAAACTTTCAAGAGACCCAGTACTTC. It codes for CASSLAERNFQETQYF.